This T cell receptor (beta chain) was sequenced for a study of CD8 T cells in Susac syndrome. To note about this clonotype: Its antigen is undetermined.

Study findings and constraints: In TEMRA cells and active patients, CD8+ clonal expansion in Susac reached its peak. There were some 15 Susac-specific public clones in total CD8+ repertoires and a few in CD8+ TEMRA repertoires.

V was pared by 2 bases and J by 3 bases, with 10 bases between. This CDR3 is 14 amino acids long. The germline CDR1 and CDR2 sequences are KGHSH and LQKENI. With random hexamers, about 0.5 to 1 ug RNA was reverse transcribed. A single record per CDR3 protein comes from TCRdb applying MiXCR to the immunoSEQ multiplex PCR reads. In the table there are more than 80,000 distinct CDR3 sequences, approximately 93% of which are singletons. Sequenced input: CD8+ T cells from PBMCs. This clonotype was obtained from a human donor with Susac syndrome. The J gene is TRBJ1-1, the V gene TRBV18; D ambiguous. As DNA, the CDR3 is TGTGCCAGCTCACCAGTGAACGGGGACACTGAAGCTTTCTTT. This encodes CASSPVNGDTEAFF.